Listed here are 18 T cell receptor beta chains from one sample, sequenced in a study of blood T cell repertoires in COVID-19. Measured with immunoSEQ multiplex PCR; TCRdb has only the in-frame clones, and not every one. The table shows roughly 75,000 clones, with approximately 86% occurring only once. What was sequenced was peripheral blood. Receptors originate from an elderly man with COVID-19, enrolled during active disease.

The V gene is TRBV3-1 (or the pseudogene TRBV3-2), the J gene TRBJ2-1; D perhaps matches TRBD2 (6 bases). The CDR3 consists of 15 residues. V was cut by 2 bases and J by 3 bases, with 11 bases left in between. Germline CDR1 LGHDT, CDR2 YNNKEL (reference sequence). The DNA for the CDR3 is TGTGCCAGCAGCCAAAGCCCCGGGGGCTACAATGAGCAGTTCTTC. It codes for CASSQSPGGYNEQFF.

The rearrangement joins TRBV11-2 to TRBJ1-2; no firm D call. Trimming stripped 3 bases from V and 3 bases from J, with 2 bases between. The CDR3 is made up of 11 amino acids. Per the germline V gene, CDR1 is SGHAT and CDR2 is FQNNGV. CDR3 region: CASSFDYGYTF. The CDR3 bases are TGTGCCAGCAGCTTCGACTATGGCTACACCTTC.

The chain recombines TRBV11-2 with TRBJ2-1, with 8 positions matching TRBD2. The CDR3 contains 17 residues. In germline, CDR1 is SGHAT, CDR2 FQNNGV. After removal of 1 base from V and 8 bases from J, the junction contained 13 bases not matched to a gene. The CDR3 loop reads CASSLAGRGGLTDEQFF. The CDR3 DNA reads TGTGCCAGCAGCTTAGCCGGCCGGGGGGGCTTGACCGATGAGCAGTTCTTC.

The CDR3 loop is CASSLGGQGEQETQYF. The CDR3 nucleotides are TGTGCCAGCAGCTTAGGGGGACAGGGCGAACAAGAGACCCAGTACTTC. The V gene is TRBV11-3, the J gene TRBJ2-5, with TRBD1 matching 9 bases. CDR1 and CDR2 (germline): SGHNT, YENEEA. There are 16 residues in the CDR3. J lost 2 bases, V lost 1 base, and 5 bases had no gene match.

The CDR3 DNA reads TGTGCCATCAGTGATCAGGACAGGGGGCCGAGTTCACCCCTCCACTTT. Its protein is CAISDQDRGPSSPLHF. This sequence joins TRBV10-3 and TRBJ1-6; 11 bases match TRBD1. The CDR3 has 16 residues. Germline CDR1 and CDR2: ENHRY and SYGVKD. V dropped 3 bases and J dropped 9; count of bases not matched to a gene: 7.

The V and J genes are TRBV6-2 or TRBV6-3 and TRBJ1-2; a weak D match, TRBD1 (5 bases). Germline V gene sequence: CDR1 MNHEY, CDR2 SVGEGT. The CDR3 consists of 13 residues. V lost 0 bases to trimming and J lost 8 bases, with 10 bases between them. The CDR3, as DNA: TGTGCCAGCAGTTACTCCCGGGACTTGGGCTACACCTTC. Protein sequence: CASSYSRDLGYTF.

CDR3 bases: TGTGCCAGCAGCCTAGCCAGGGGACCCAATCAGCCCCAGCATTTT. This gives the protein CASSLARGPNQPQHF. The gene calls are TRBV16 and TRBJ1-5; weak D call: TRBD1 (6 bases). The CDR3 loop spans 15 amino acids. Between the trimmed V and J ends, which lost 4 bases and 3 bases, there was a span of 13 bases. The germline V gene encodes CDR1 KGHSY and CDR2 FQNENV.

The chain recombines TRBV4-1 with TRBJ2-3; D perhaps matches TRBD2 (5 bases). Germline values: CDR1 MGHRA, CDR2 YSYEKL. Trimming removed 4 bases from V and 8 bases from J, with 10 bases in between. There are 12 residues in the CDR3. This CDR3 reads CASSRGLSTQYF. CDR3 coding DNA: TGCGCCAGCAGCCGCGGGCTGAGTACGCAGTATTTT.

There are a few counts of this clone. The chain carries TRBV11-2 and TRBJ1-6; 8 bases line up with TRBD1. The CDR3 is 15 amino acids. The J segment lost 4 bases and the V segment lost 6 bases, leaving 5 bases of the junction unmatched. Looked up from germline, CDR1 is SGHAT and CDR2 is FQNNGV. CDR3 in DNA: TGTGCCAGCAGTCTGGGACAGGCGTATAATTCACCCCTCCACTTT. It yields the protein CASSLGQAYNSPLHF.

In its sample, this clone was seen once. This rearrangement joins TRBV7-2 to TRBJ2-3; TRBD1 is a possible D gene (6 bases). Between the trimmed V and J ends, which lost 5 bases and 3 bases, there was a span of 12 bases. CDR3 length equals 14 residues. Germline-derived CDR1 and CDR2 are SGHTA and FQGNSA. CDR3 loop: CASSLGQQTDTQYF. The DNA of the CDR3 is TGTGCCAGCAGCCTCGGACAGCAGACAGATACGCAGTATTTT.

The genes are TRBV6-1 and TRBJ1-6, with unresolved D. The CDR3 is 12 amino acids. Germline lookup yields CDR1 MNHNS and CDR2 SASEGT. V dropped 6 bases and J dropped 17 bases, with 17 bases sitting between them. The CDR3 loop is CASSHPPDSVHF. The CDR3 nucleotides read TGTGCCAGCAGCCACCCACCAGATTCCGTCCACTTT.

The CDR3 here is CASSLAPGTAAPEAFF. CDR3 DNA sequence: TGTGCCAGCAGCTTAGCCCCAGGGACAGCGGCCCCTGAAGCTTTCTTT. The V call is TRBV7-6, the J call TRBJ1-1, with 7 bases that match TRBD1. Germline CDR1 is SGHVS and CDR2 is FNYEAQ. The length of the CDR3 is 16 residues. Trimming at V came to 0 bases and at J to 6 bases, leaving 10 bases not matched to a gene.

The chain has TRBV7-8 and TRBJ2-3; 11 positions agree with TRBD1. Losses at the gene ends were 4 bases for V and 5 bases for J; bases not matched to a gene: 5. This CDR3 has 15 amino acids. Germline V gives CDR1 SGHVS, CDR2 FQNEAQ. CDR3 DNA sequence: TGTGCCAGCAGCTCACCGGGACAGGGGGTAGATACGCAGTATTTT. It yields the protein CASSSPGQGVDTQYF.

The chain recombines TRBV27 with TRBJ1-5; D not resolved. The V end was cut by 3 bases, the J end by 4 bases, with 13 bases between. CDR1 is MNHEY, CDR2 SMNVEV, per germline (reference sequence). CDR3 length equals 15 residues. The CDR3 loop is CASSFEGRDNQPQHF. CDR3 DNA: TGTGCCAGCAGTTTTGAAGGGAGGGATAATCAGCCCCAGCATTTT.

The V and J genes are TRBV25-1 and TRBJ2-3; tentative D call: TRBD2 (6 bases). From germline, CDR1 is MGHDK and CDR2 SYGVNS. Trimming shortened V by 3 bases and J by 1 base, and 11 bases separated the two germline ends. The CDR3 consists of 15 residues. The CDR3 loop is CASSDPREGTDTQYF. The CDR3 coding sequence is TGTGCCAGCAGTGACCCGAGGGAGGGCACAGATACGCAGTATTTT. Full variable domain (outside the CDR3, taken from reference TRBV25-1 and TRBJ2-3): EADIYQTPRYLVIGTGKKITLECSQTMGHDKMYWYQQDPGMELHLIHYSYGVNSTEKGDLSSESTVSRIRTEHFPLTLESARPSHTSQYLCASSDPREGTDTQYFGPGTRLTVL.

The chain has TRBV11-1 and TRBJ2-1, with 11 bases aligning to TRBD2. Germline V gene sequence: CDR1 SGHAT, CDR2 FQDESV (reference sequence). Unmatched junction bases numbered 2, after V lost 5 bases and J lost 2 bases. This CDR3 is 15 amino acids long. The CDR3 region has the DNA TGTGCCAGCAGCGGACTAGCGGGCCCCTACAATGAGCAGTTCTTC. Amino acids: CASSGLAGPYNEQFF. Looking up the rest from reference TRBV11-1 and TRBJ2-1 gives the full variable domain: EAEVAQSPRYKITEKSQAVAFWCDPISGHATLYWYRQILGQGPELLVQFQDESVVDDSQLPKDRFSAERLKGVDSTLKIQPAELGDSAMYLCASSGLAGPYNEQFFGPGTRLTVL.

V and J are TRBV29-1 and TRBJ1-2, with TRBD1 as a possible D gene (6 bases). From germline, CDR1 is SQVTM and CDR2 ANQGSEA. The CDR3 has 13 amino acids. Trimming pared 2 bases from V and 0 bases from J, leaving 7 bases between. CDR3 protein: CSVERDTNYGYTF. The DNA of the CDR3 is TGCAGCGTTGAAAGGGACACTAACTATGGCTACACCTTC.

This chain links TRBV14 with TRBJ2-4; unclear D gene. Germline loops: CDR1 SGHDN, CDR2 FVKESK. V lost 4 bases and J 3 bases, leaving 13 bases between the germline ends. This CDR3 has 15 amino acids. CDR3 in amino acids: CASSPSSGLKNIQYF. CDR3 DNA sequence: TGTGCCAGCAGCCCATCTTCAGGCCTCAAAAACATTCAGTACTTC.